The text below deals with one TCR beta chain. The antigen it binds to is not known. Base-call qualities are not available, and no considerably larger clone is one nucleotide away. CDR1 and CDR2, looked up from the germline V gene (reference sequence), are DFQATT and SNEGSKA. Measured from the cysteine to the phenylalanine, the CDR3 is 15 residues long. The DNA shown is the 45-base CDR3, in frame from base 1. The germline ends are 15 bases apart after V is trimmed by 5 bases and J by 0 bases. The sample comes from a study of response to subunit inactivated influenza vaccine (dated by TCRdb to the late 2010s). Study-level background: The study used deep quantitative T cell receptor repertoire profiling to track responses to a trivalent subunit inactivated influenza vaccine.

The library was obtained by RT-PCR. The instrument given in TCRdb is Illumina HiSeq 2500. TCRdb passed the public sequencing reads through fastp at Q25 and MiXCR, retaining productive beta sequences. Each CDR3 protein gets just one entry, which takes the most common genes and DNA from the rows behind it. Present in this sample are about 520,000 distinct CDR3 sequences, 25% of which were seen just once. The biggest ten clones account for over 1.5% of the sample. What the work shows at the level of the full study, not this receptor alone: The authors suggested that each seasonal influenza vaccination may recruit only a limited number of new T cells.

The receptor was derived from a man aged 50-60 years who received an inactivated influenza vaccine. Donor details come from another sample of the same person, matched by shared clones. Material: CD4+ T cells sorted from PBMCs, obtained 5 days after vaccination. Recombination linked TRBV20-1 to TRBJ2-3, with a tentative D gene TRBD2 over 6 matching bases. The encoded CDR3 is CSAGGKSTSTDTQYF. The nucleotides are TGCAGTGCTGGAGGGAAGTCCACTAGCACAGATACGCAGTATTTT.